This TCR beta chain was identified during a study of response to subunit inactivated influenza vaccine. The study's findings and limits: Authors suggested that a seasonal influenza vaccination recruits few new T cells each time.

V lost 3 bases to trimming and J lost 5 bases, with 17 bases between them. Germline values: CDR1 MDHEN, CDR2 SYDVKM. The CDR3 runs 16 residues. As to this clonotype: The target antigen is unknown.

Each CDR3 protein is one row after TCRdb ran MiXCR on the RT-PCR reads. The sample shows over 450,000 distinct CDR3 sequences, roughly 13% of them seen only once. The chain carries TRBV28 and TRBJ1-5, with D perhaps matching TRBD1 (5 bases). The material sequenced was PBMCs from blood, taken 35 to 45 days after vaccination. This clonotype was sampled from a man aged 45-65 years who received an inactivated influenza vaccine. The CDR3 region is CASSFTRGGGDQPQHF. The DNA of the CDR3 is TGTGCCAGCAGTTTCACCCGGGGTGGGGGTGATCAGCCCCAGCATTTT.